The sequence of this T cell receptor beta chain was determined in a study of blood T cell repertoires in COVID-19. TCRdb's copy holds only in-frame clones and misses some; the assay was immunoSEQ multiplex PCR. The data show tens of thousands of clones, 85% to 90% seen once. With 10 bases clipped from V and 0 bases from J, the junction kept 5 bases outside the gene matches. The CDR3 is 14 residues long. The germline V gene encodes CDR1 MNHNY and CDR2 SVGAGI (reference sequence). The clonotype was recovered from an elderly man with acute or convalescent COVID-19. Sequencing used peripheral blood. The chain links TRBV6-6 to TRBJ1-3; TRBD1 agrees at 8 bases. The CDR3 region is CATGQGFSGNTIYF. The CDR3 DNA sequence: TGTGCCACTGGACAGGGATTCTCTGGAAACACCATATATTTT.